This T cell receptor beta chain was sequenced during a study of graft-versus-host responses after intestinal transplantation (dated by TCRdb to the early 2020s). With regard to the full study: The transplants that recipients got were multivisceral, liver-intestinal, or isolated intestinal. A peak of at least 4% donor T cells among recipient peripheral blood mononuclear cells was the definition used for donor T cell macrochimerism. Graft-versus-host and host-versus-graft alloreactive T cell clones were tracked in the graft, circulation and bone marrow after intestinal transplantation using bulk TCR-beta CDR3 sequencing. To identify alloreactive clones, pre-transplant mixed lymphocyte reaction products were sequenced and then compared with unstimulated pre-transplant donor and recipient T cells. All recipients received anti-thymocyte globulin induction followed by maintenance tacrolimus and steroids for around three years. Of the roughly 24 intestinal transplant recipients enrolled in the cohort, one of whom was a retransplant, a few patients without pretransplant specimens were excluded. Samples from three later patients were sequenced in-house on an Illumina MiSeq with MiXCR processing rather than by the commercial service. Beyond this particular receptor, the publication reports: The conclusions were limited by the relatively low number and heterogeneity of the intestinal transplant patients. GvH clones were detected in recipient bone marrow, and some of these GvH clones were observed earlier in ileal mucosa or blood, consistent with an intestinal mucosal origin. Peak levels of circulating GvH clones were associated with declines in HvG clones early after transplant. In patients with donor T cell macrochimerism, the allografts had high GvH to HvG T cell clonal ratios.

Reading the label with the study, this specimen's time point is: cells obtained before transplantation from donor or recipient. CD3+CD4+ and CD3+CD8+ populations were FACS-sorted from unstimulated pre-transplant donor and recipient cells taken from spleen or lymph nodes. Details on this clone: No cognate antigen has been identified for it. Base-call qualities are not available, and no considerably larger clone is one nucleotide away.

Looking up the germline V gene yields CDR1 MNHNS and CDR2 SASEGT. Inclusive of the bounding cysteine and phenylalanine, the CDR3 is 15 residues long. Left in the record is the CDR3 DNA by itself, 45 bases read in frame from the first base. Library preparation used the immunoSEQ multiplex PCR assay. For most patients, genomic DNA was isolated with the Qiagen DNeasy Blood and Tissue Kit and sent frozen to Adaptive Biotechnologies for TCR sequencing. Adaptive Biotechnologies carried out high-throughput TCR-beta CDR3 sequencing of genomic DNA for most patients. The paper's data handling went like this. Adaptive's ImmunoSEQ software supplied the TCR sequencing data for 15 to 20 patients, while MiXCR and VDJtools were used to process a few other patients. CD4 versus CD8 sorting errors were corrected by removing sequences found in both subsets at a frequency ratio below 5:1. CDR3 nucleotide sequences shared between donor and recipient were removed because their origin could not be assigned. Alloreactive clones required at least 2-fold expansion over unstimulated cells and minimum CFSE-low frequency of 0.002% (template counts) or 0.001% (read counts). Mappable clones were those detected in sequenced pre-transplant spleen, lymph node, or MLR CFSE-low populations of the donor or recipient. Cumulative frequency of alloreactive clones was calculated as a percentage of all sequences weighted by copy number. In TCRdb, the immuneACCESS table is reduced to in-frame sequences with V and J assigned. These tables do not hold every clone; where another copy was compared, an unresolved V gene accounts for under half, and the others remain unexplained. The DNA was the basis for D and trimming; V, J and clone size are from that table. The sample data list approximately 49,000 clones, and about 90% of these were observed just once. The ten most abundant clones make up under 0.65% of the sample.

The V and J genes are TRBV6-1 and TRBJ2-5; a stretch of 8 junction bases matches TRBD1. The J call is uncertain, as TRBJ2-7 better fits the DNA end. The clonotype comes from a human donor who was the organ donor for an intestinal transplant. The sample in question was unstimulated CD4+ T cells sorted from spleen or lymph node cells, obtained before transplant. The CDR3 protein sequence reads: CASSPSAGGPYEQYF. Here is the DNA: TGTGCCAGCAGTCCAAGTGCAGGGGGCCCCTACGAGCAGTACTTC.